The following is a T cell receptor beta chain sequence with its context. Its antigen remains unknown. The CDR3 contains 12 residues. Trimming pared 2 bases from V and 7 bases from J, leaving 8 bases between. The germline V gene has CDR1 SGDLS and CDR2 YYNGEE. The data were produced by immunoSEQ multiplex PCR, yet TCRdb's version contains in-frame clones alone and is incomplete. The sample yields 39,000 or so clones, roughly nine tenths seen once. The sample is drawn from a study of OX40 agonist ivuxolimab in advanced cancers. General observations from the study: At 0.1 to 3.0 mg/kg, CD4+ and CD8+ blood T cells expanded clonally by week 6. Low normalized T-cell clonal expansion also characterized some of the nonresponders.

Drawing of blood for sampling happened at baseline, at cycle 4 day 1, and at cycle 7 day 1. The material was CD4+ or CD8+ T cells sorted from blood, obtained in a trial of the OX40 agonist ivuxolimab. This sequence originates from an adult with an advanced solid tumor such as melanoma, head and neck, liver or kidney cancer. This chain links TRBV9 with TRBJ2-3; D is undetermined. CDR3: CASSVEEYTQYF. CDR3 nucleotide sequence: TGTGCCAGCAGCGTTGAGGAGTATACGCAGTATTTT.